Reported below is one TCR beta chain. The table came from immunoSEQ multiplex PCR; TCRdb's copy has only in-frame clones and leaves some out. The sample shows some 66,000 clones, more than 65% of them seen only once. The data stem from a study of OX40 agonist ivuxolimab in advanced cancers. Background on the study: Treatment of patients was with ivuxolimab, an agonistic anti-OX40 (CD134) antibody. Recorded diagnoses for dose-escalation patients were hepatocellular carcinoma, melanoma, renal cell or head and neck cancer. Of the patients, three showed partial responses, one with hepatocellular carcinoma and two with cutaneous melanoma.

V dropped 4 bases and J dropped 5; count of bases not matched to a gene: 12. CDR1 and CDR2 from the germline V gene are SGHRS and YFSETQ. The CDR3 runs to 16 residues. Autoimmune disease history or systemic immunosuppression excluded patients. This chain connects TRBV5-1 to TRBJ1-1; TRBD1 matches 9 bases. This sample comprised CD4+ or CD8+ T cells sorted from blood, obtained in a trial of the OX40 agonist ivuxolimab. This sequence was found in an adult with an advanced solid tumor such as melanoma, head and neck, liver or kidney cancer. CDR3 loop: CASSPTTGQGRTEAFF. CDR3 nucleotides: TGCGCCAGCAGCCCTACAACGGGACAGGGAAGGACTGAAGCTTTCTTT.